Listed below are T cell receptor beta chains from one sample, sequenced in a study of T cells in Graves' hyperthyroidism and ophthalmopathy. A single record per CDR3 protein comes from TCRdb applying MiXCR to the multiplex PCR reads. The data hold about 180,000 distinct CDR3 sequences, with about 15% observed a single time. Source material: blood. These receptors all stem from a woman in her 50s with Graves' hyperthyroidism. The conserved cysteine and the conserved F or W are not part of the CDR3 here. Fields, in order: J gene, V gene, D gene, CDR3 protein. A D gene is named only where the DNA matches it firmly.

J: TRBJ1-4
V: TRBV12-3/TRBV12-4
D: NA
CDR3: ASSLWGTNEKLF

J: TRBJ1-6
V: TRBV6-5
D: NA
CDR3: ASSYSGRGNSPLH

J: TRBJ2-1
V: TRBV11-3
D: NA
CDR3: ASSVRTARNEQF

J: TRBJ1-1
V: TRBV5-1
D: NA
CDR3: ASSTPDGNTEAF

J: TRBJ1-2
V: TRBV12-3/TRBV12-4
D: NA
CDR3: ASSPLAWNYGYT

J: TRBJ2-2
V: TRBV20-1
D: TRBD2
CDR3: SARDLASGGGTGELF

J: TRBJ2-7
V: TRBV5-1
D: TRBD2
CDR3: ASSVTTGGAYEQY

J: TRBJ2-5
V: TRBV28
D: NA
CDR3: ASSANMVETQY

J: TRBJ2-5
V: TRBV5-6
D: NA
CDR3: ASSFGAKLGETQY

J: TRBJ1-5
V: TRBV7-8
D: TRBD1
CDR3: ASSLGTGLNQPQH

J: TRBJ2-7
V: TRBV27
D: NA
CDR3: ASSPQAQGHEQY

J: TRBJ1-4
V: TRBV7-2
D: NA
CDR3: ASSLIPTGTTNEKLF

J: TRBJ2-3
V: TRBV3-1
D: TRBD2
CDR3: AIRGTSGTLDTQY

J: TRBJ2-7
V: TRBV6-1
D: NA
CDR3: ASSDRGTAFNSYEQY

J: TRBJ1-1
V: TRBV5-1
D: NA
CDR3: ASSPGGGFGTTNTEAF

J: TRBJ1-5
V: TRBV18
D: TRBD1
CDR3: ASSPPDREHQPQH

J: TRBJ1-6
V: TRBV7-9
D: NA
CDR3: ASSLSEGLPLH

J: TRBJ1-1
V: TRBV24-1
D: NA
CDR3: ATSDVNTEAF

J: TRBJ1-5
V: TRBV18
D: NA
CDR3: ASSPQGGPTSSNQPQH

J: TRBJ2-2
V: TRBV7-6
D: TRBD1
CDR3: ASSFSGTGGTGELF

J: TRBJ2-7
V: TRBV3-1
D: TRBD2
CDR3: ASSLYQGLREQY

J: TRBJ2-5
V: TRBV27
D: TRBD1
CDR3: ASSPTTGGMH

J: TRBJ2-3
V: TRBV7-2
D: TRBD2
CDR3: ASSLDPRQAGGPWDTQY

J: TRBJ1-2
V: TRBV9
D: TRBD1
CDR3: ASSVLPRDSYGYT

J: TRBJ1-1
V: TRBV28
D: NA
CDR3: ASSLYGSPQGEAF

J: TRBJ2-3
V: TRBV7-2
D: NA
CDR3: ASTLQFGDTQY

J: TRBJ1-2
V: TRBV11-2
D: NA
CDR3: ASSSTPGVTYGYT

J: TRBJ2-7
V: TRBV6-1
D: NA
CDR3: ASSIGKSSYEQY

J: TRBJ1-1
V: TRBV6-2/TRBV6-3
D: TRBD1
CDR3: ASSYGTVNTEAF